A single sample is the source of the 21 T cell receptor beta chains below, sequenced in a study of T cells after yellow fever vaccination. TCRdb redid the calling of the 5' RACE reads with MiXCR, one entry per CDR3 protein. The data show roughly 330,000 distinct CDR3 sequences, roughly 7% seen once. This specimen consisted of PBMCs, obtained roughly seven weeks after the first yellow fever vaccination. These receptors all stem from a man between 18 and 29 years old who received the YFV17D yellow fever vaccine.

The chain uses TRBV10-3 and TRBJ2-5; a weak D match, TRBD2 (5 bases). CDR1 is ENHRY and CDR2 is SYGVKD in the germline V gene. V was cut by 6 bases and J by 3 bases, with 14 bases left in between. The CDR3 contains 14 residues. DNA of the CDR3: TGTGCCATCAGATCTGGACGGGGAAAAGAGACCCAGTACTTC. Amino acid sequence: CAIRSGRGKETQYF.

This clonotype was observed a handful of times. This chain joins TRBV5-6 and TRBJ2-6, with 7 bases that match TRBD1. The germline gives CDR1 SGHDT, CDR2 YYEEEE. After removal of 4 bases from V and 5 bases from J, the junction contained 6 bases not matched to a gene. The CDR3 spans 15 residues. The CDR3 reads CASSPDRARANVLTF. The DNA of the CDR3 is TGTGCCAGCAGCCCCGACAGGGCTCGGGCCAACGTCCTGACTTTC.

This clonotype was recorded a few times. This chain uses TRBV18 with TRBJ2-7; 12 bases are shared with TRBD2. Germline CDR1 reads KGHSH; CDR2 reads LQKENI. CDR3 size: 14 residues. The junction had 2 bases not matched to a gene; V was cut back by 5 bases and J by 3 bases. The CDR3 region has the DNA TGTGCCAGCTCAACTAGCGGGGGGAACTACGAGCAGTACTTC. Amino acid sequence: CASSTSGGNYEQYF.

This clonotype was recorded a few times. The chain links TRBV12-3 or TRBV12-4 to TRBJ1-5; no clear D. The CDR3 totals 15 residues. The ends were cut back, 5 bases at V and 7 bases at J, with 18 bases in the middle. The CDR3 loop is CASSQGQIGEQPQHF. DNA of the CDR3: TGTGCCAGCAGTCAAGGGCAGATAGGTGAACAGCCCCAGCATTTT.

This clonotype was found a few times. The chain uses TRBV11-1 and TRBJ1-4; perhaps TRBD1 as D (5 bases). CDR1 is SGHAT, CDR2 FQDESV, per germline (reference sequence). CDR3 length: 18 amino acids. V gave up 5 bases and J gave up 0 bases, with 19 bases separating them. CDR3 DNA sequence: TGTGCCAGCAGCCCAGGAGGGTATGGGGACGCAACTAATGAAAAACTGTTTTTT. It is translated as CASSPGGYGDATNEKLFF.

The chain employs TRBV12-3 or TRBV12-4 and TRBJ2-3; no definite D call. Trimming left V 7 bases short and J 6 bases short, with 11 bases between. This CDR3 has 12 amino acids. The CDR3 coding sequence is TGTGCCAGCACCCTTATCGGTGATACGCAGTATTTT. Its translation: CASTLIGDTQYF.

The chain combines TRBV12-3 or TRBV12-4 with TRBJ2-6; no clear D. CDR3 size: 13 residues. Trimming took 8 bases from V and 4 from J, leaving 9 bases between them. The CDR3 sequence: CASAGGGANVLTF. CDR3 bases: TGTGCCAGCGCTGGCGGAGGGGCCAACGTCCTGACTTTC.

This clonotype was found many times. At one of its ends the junction is not consistent with the germline gene, which may arise from a read error. The V and J genes are TRBV2 and TRBJ2-1; D may be TRBD2 (6 bases). Germline CDR1 SNHLY, CDR2 FYNNEI. CDR3 size: 13 residues. The CDR3: CASREGREDEQFF. In nucleotides, the CDR3 is TGTGCCAGCAGGGAAGGAAGGGAGGATGAGCAGTTCTTC.

This rearrangement joins TRBV18 to TRBJ1-4; D remains ambiguous. The CDR3 has 14 amino acids. The V gene lost 6 bases and the J gene lost 8 bases, with 16 bases spanning the gap. Germline CDR1 KGHSH, CDR2 LQKENI. CDR3 loop: CASSPHRAGEKLFF. As DNA, the CDR3 is TGTGCCAGCTCCCCCCACCGAGCGGGGGAAAAACTGTTTTTT.

Only a few counts were recorded for this clonotype. This chain uses TRBV9 with TRBJ2-7, with TRBD1 matching over 8 bases. The CDR3 is made up of 15 amino acids. Germline loops: CDR1 SGDLS, CDR2 YYNGEE. The V gene end was trimmed by 1 base and the J gene end by 1 base; junction bases not matched to a gene: 4. In DNA form, the CDR3 reads TGTGCCAGCAGCGTATCCGGGACAGGTTCCTACGAGCAGTACTTC. Translated: CASSVSGTGSYEQYF.

The chain links TRBV6-6 to TRBJ1-6; D perhaps matches TRBD1 (5 bases). Germline values: CDR1 MNHNY, CDR2 SVGAGI (reference sequence). This CDR3 has 12 amino acids. V was clipped by 7 bases and J by 14 bases, with 15 bases between them. For the CDR3, the DNA is TGTGCCAGCACCCCGGGGGTCAACACCCTCCACTTT. Amino acids: CASTPGVNTLHF.

V and J are TRBV4-3 and TRBJ2-3; 7 bases map to TRBD2. The CDR3 loop spans 14 amino acids. V trimming: 1 base; J trimming: 3 bases; junction bases outside the gene matches: 1. The germline gives CDR1 LGHNA, CDR2 YSLEER. The CDR3 reads CASSQGLATDTQYF. Here the CDR3 DNA reads TGCGCCAGCAGCCAAGGACTAGCTACAGATACGCAGTATTTT.

This clonotype was seen at least ten times. The chain couples TRBV7-3 to TRBJ2-1; D not resolved. This CDR3 has 14 residues. Germline V gene data show CDR1 as SGHTA and CDR2 as FQGTGA. Between the trimmed V and J ends, which lost 4 bases and 5 bases, there was a span of 12 bases. The CDR3 DNA sequence: TGTGCCAGCAGCTCTCCCATTAGGAACAATGAGCAGTTCTTC. It is translated as CASSSPIRNNEQFF.

The chain employs TRBV12-3 or TRBV12-4 and TRBJ2-3, with D unresolved. CDR3 length: 11 residues. V was cut by 8 bases and J by 2 bases, with 5 bases left in between. The CDR3 loop is CASLNTDTQYF. For the CDR3, the DNA is TGTGCCAGCCTGAACACAGATACGCAGTATTTT.

This clonotype was detected only a few times. The chain uses TRBV29-1 and TRBJ1-1; unclear D gene. Trimming removed 7 bases at V and 2 bases at J, with 8 bases between. The CDR3 has 11 residues. Germline V gives CDR1 SQVTM, CDR2 ANQGSEA. This chain's CDR3 is CSGQVNTEAFF. DNA of the CDR3: TGCAGCGGGCAAGTCAACACTGAAGCTTTCTTT.

This clonotype has a handful of counts. The CDR3 reads CASSVRRRLGGGTEAFF. The DNA for the CDR3 is TGTGCCAGCAGTGTTCGCCGCAGGTTGGGGGGTGGCACTGAAGCTTTCTTT. This sequence joins TRBV28 and TRBJ1-1; D may be TRBD1 (5 bases). The CDR3 length is 17 residues. Between the trimmed V and J ends, which lost 5 bases and 4 bases, there was a span of 23 bases. Germline V gives CDR1 MDHEN, CDR2 SYDVKM.

This clonotype was seen only a few times. The chain is built from TRBV3-1 and TRBJ2-5, with D uncertain. The CDR3 totals 14 residues. Germline V gives CDR1 LGHDT, CDR2 YNNKEL (reference sequence). V was pared by 4 bases and J by 5 bases, with 14 bases between. Here the CDR3 DNA reads TGTGCCAGCAGCCCAATAGGAGTCACGGAGACCCAGTACTTC. The encoded protein is CASSPIGVTETQYF.

This clonotype was observed many times. The chain has TRBV5-1 and TRBJ2-7, with 10 bases identical to TRBD1. The CDR3 spans 14 residues. After removal of 3 bases from V and 3 bases from J, the junction contained 3 bases not matched to a gene. Germline V gene lookup returns CDR1 SGHRS and CDR2 YFSETQ. CDR3 region: CASSSGQGNYEQYF. CDR3 bases: TGCGCCAGCAGCTCGGGACAGGGGAACTACGAGCAGTACTTC.

This clonotype was seen ten or more times. This chain joins TRBV20-1 and TRBJ1-2; 7 bases agree with TRBD1. Trimming took 1 base from V and 8 from J; bases not matched to a gene: 7. The CDR3 is made up of 13 amino acids. CDR1 and CDR2 from the germline V gene are DFQATT and SNEGSKA (reference sequence). The CDR3 protein is CSARGTTGAGYTF. The CDR3 nucleotides are TGCAGTGCTAGAGGAACAACAGGGGCGGGCTACACCTTC.

The chain combines TRBV12-3 or TRBV12-4 with TRBJ2-7; 8 nucleotides agree with TRBD1. V lost 6 bases, J lost 5 bases, and 9 bases stayed unmatched. The CDR3 is made up of 14 amino acids. The CDR3 coding sequence is TGTGCCAGCAGCGCACCGGGACAGGTCCACGAGCAGTACTTC. Amino acids: CASSAPGQVHEQYF.

J is TRBJ2-2 and V is TRBV6-5, with D possibly being TRBD1 or TRBD2 (5 bases each). CDR3 size: 17 residues. Germline-derived CDR1 and CDR2 are MNHEY and SVGAGI. V was pared by 2 bases and J by 6 bases, with 19 bases between. In nucleotides, the CDR3 is TGTGCCAGCAGTTACAGTAGTCCAGGCTGGGGGTCCGGGGAGCTGTTTTTT. Its translation: CASSYSSPGWGSGELFF.